Below, 11 T cell receptor beta chains from the same sample are listed, as sequenced in a study of vaccination effects on CD4 cells after COVID-19. Using viral peptide pools, the ViraFEST assay grew out antigen-specific CD4+ T cells prior to sequencing. Investigators separated out CD4+ T cells once around nine days of culture had passed. BNT162b2 vaccine or mRNA-1273 vaccine was given to participants in two doses. These receptors are not linked to any known antigen. The repertoire was sequenced with immunoSEQ multiplex PCR; TCRdb's copy has only in-frame clones and lacks some. Of tens of thousands of clones in the sample, around 80% are singletons; the top ten hold just under 2%. The input for sequencing was CD4+ T cells from PBMCs cultured with HCoV-OC43 spike peptides, taken after COVID-19 vaccination. Subset meaning: HCoV-OC43 spike overlapping peptide pool stimulation. Receptors originate from a human donor who received a COVID-19 vaccine.

The J gene is TRBJ2-2, the V gene TRBV7-7, with TRBD2 matching over 9 bases. CDR3 length: 16 residues. J was trimmed by 2 bases and V by 5 bases; bases with no gene match: 6. Germline V CDR1 and CDR2: SSHAT, FNYEAQ (reference sequence). DNA of the CDR3: TGTGCCAGCAGCCCCACTAGCGGGCTAAACACCGGGGAGCTGTTTTTT. It encodes CASSPTSGLNTGELFF.

The rearrangement joins TRBV7-3 to TRBJ1-1, with no clear D. Per the germline V gene, CDR1 is SGHTA and CDR2 is FQGTGA. CDR3 size: 14 residues. V was trimmed by 5 bases and J by 4 bases, leaving 14 bases between them. DNA of the CDR3: TGTGCCAGCAGCCCCGGGGATTCGGGCACTGAAGCTTTCTTT. It yields the protein CASSPGDSGTEAFF.

CDR3 protein: CASSHVGGNTEAFF. The CDR3 DNA follows: TGCGCCAGCAGCCATGTGGGGGGGAACACTGAAGCTTTCTTT. This chain connects TRBV5-1 to TRBJ1-1; TRBD1 might be the D (5 bases). CDR1 is SGHRS, CDR2 YFSETQ, per germline. Trimming removed 4 bases at V and 1 base at J, with 11 bases between. This CDR3 has 14 amino acids.

The chain is built from TRBV6-4 and TRBJ1-2; no clear D gene. The CDR3 sequence is 11 residues long. Trimming cost V 2 bases and J 4 bases, with 2 bases left between them. Germline V gene sequence: CDR1 MRHNA, CDR2 SNTAGT. As DNA, the CDR3 is TGTGCCAGCAGTGACAGCTATGGCTACACCTTC. Protein product: CASSDSYGYTF.

The chain is built from TRBV7-2 and TRBJ1-4; 11 nucleotides match TRBD1. CDR1 is SGHTA and CDR2 is FQGNSA in the germline V gene. Unmatched junction bases numbered 6, after V lost 5 bases and J lost 7 bases. The CDR3 is 15 amino acids. The DNA of the CDR3 is TGTGCCAGCAGCCCCAGGACAGGGGGCAGTGAAAAACTGTTTTTT. It is translated as CASSPRTGGSEKLFF.

The J gene is TRBJ1-2, the V gene TRBV18, with D perhaps TRBD1 (5 bases). V lost 3 bases, J lost 8 bases, and 13 bases lay in between. Germline V gives CDR1 KGHSH, CDR2 LQKENI. This CDR3 has 13 residues. The DNA for the CDR3 is TGTGCCAGCTCACCCCAGGGATCTGAGGGCTACACCTTC. Protein sequence: CASSPQGSEGYTF.

This clone was seen a few times. This chain uses TRBV5-1 with TRBJ2-3, with 9 bases fitting TRBD2. The CDR3 loop spans 15 amino acids. Per the germline V gene, CDR1 is SGHRS and CDR2 is YFSETQ. Trimming took 2 bases from V and 3 from J; bases not matched to a gene: 4. This CDR3 reads CASSFASGETDTQYF. In DNA form, the CDR3 reads TGCGCCAGCAGCTTCGCTAGCGGGGAAACAGATACGCAGTATTTT.

The chain is built from TRBV5-5 and TRBJ1-2, with 10 bases lining up with TRBD1. CDR1 and CDR2 from the germline V gene are SGHKS and YYEKEE (reference sequence). The CDR3 consists of 15 residues. V lost 5 bases and J lost 3; bases outside the gene matches: 7. The CDR3 nucleotides are TGTGCCAGCAGGCGAGATGGGACAGGGGACTATGGCTACACCTTC. It is translated as CASRRDGTGDYGYTF. The entire variable domain, with the rest obtained from reference TRBV5-5 and TRBJ1-2, is as follows: DAGVTQSPTHLIKTRGQQVTLRCSPISGHKSVSWYQQVLGQGPQFIFQYYEKEERGRGNFPDRFSARQFPNYSSELNVNALLLGDSALYLCASRRDGTGDYGYTFGSGTRLTVV.

The rearrangement uses TRBV28 and TRBJ2-2, with D possibly matching TRBD1 (5 bases). This CDR3 comprises 15 residues. CDR1 and CDR2 (germline): MDHEN, SYDVKM. V gave up 3 bases and J gave up 4 bases, with 12 bases separating them. The CDR3 here is CASSLYRSFTGELFF. For the CDR3, the DNA is TGTGCCAGCAGTTTGTACAGGAGTTTCACCGGGGAGCTGTTTTTT.

This clone showed up just a few times. The chain has TRBV9 and TRBJ1-6; unclear D gene. V was trimmed by 3 bases and J by 7 bases, leaving 17 bases between them. The germline gives CDR1 SGDLS, CDR2 YYNGEE. The CDR3 is made up of 16 amino acids. This chain's CDR3 is CASSARASPGNSPLHF. DNA for the CDR3: TGTGCCAGCAGCGCCCGGGCTTCCCCTGGGAATTCACCCCTCCACTTT.

The V and J genes are TRBV9 and TRBJ2-1; TRBD2 matches at 13 bases. This CDR3 region has 16 residues. Trimming cost V 4 bases and J 7 bases; bases outside gene matches: 8. Per germline, CDR1 SGDLS and CDR2 YYNGEE. The DNA for the CDR3 is TGTGCCAGCAGCCCACTACTAGCGGGGGGGAATAATGAGCAGTTCTTC. It codes for CASSPLLAGGNNEQFF.